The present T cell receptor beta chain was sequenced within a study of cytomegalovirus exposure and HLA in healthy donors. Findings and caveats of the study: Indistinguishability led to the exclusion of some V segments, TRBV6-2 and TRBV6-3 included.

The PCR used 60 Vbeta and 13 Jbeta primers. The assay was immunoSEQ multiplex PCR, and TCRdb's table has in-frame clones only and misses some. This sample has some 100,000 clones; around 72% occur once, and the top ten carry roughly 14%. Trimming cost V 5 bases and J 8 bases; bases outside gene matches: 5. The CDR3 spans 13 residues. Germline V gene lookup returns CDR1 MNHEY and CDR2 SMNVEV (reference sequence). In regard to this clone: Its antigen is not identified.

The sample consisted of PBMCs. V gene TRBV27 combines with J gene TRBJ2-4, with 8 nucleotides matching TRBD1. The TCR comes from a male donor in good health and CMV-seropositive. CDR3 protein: CASSLDRDDIQYF. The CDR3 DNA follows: TGTGCCAGCAGTCTGGACAGGGATGACATTCAGTACTTC.